The entry below gives a single T cell receptor (beta chain) sequence along with its context. Its specific antigen is unknown. One base away there is no much larger clone; base qualities are not given. Looking up the germline V gene yields CDR1 SGDLS and CDR2 YYNGEE. The CDR3 sequence holds 14 residues, the cysteine and phenylalanine included. Only the CDR3 DNA stays, 42 bases, in frame from base 1. V is cut by 0 bases and J by 3 bases, and the space between the germline ends is 9 bases. This sample is drawn from a study of shared clonotypes between healthy human individuals (dated by TCRdb to the early 2020s). Some background on the complete study: The cohort included three men and a couple of women between 18 and 49 years of age. For each donor, three plates each were used for CD4 naive and CD4 memory, two plates were used for CD8 naive, and one plate was used for CD8 memory. Blood TCR repertoires of 5 or 6 healthy adults were deeply sequenced to estimate repertoire size and the extent of clonotype sharing between individuals. Different laboratories and diverse techniques were used to prepare libraries and sequence TCR repertoires, to increase sequencing depth and limit assay-specific biases. Leukapheresis yielded between about 0.94 and 9.5 billion PBMCs per donor.

TCR CDR3 regions were amplified from genomic DNA by multiplex PCR using the deep immunoSEQ assay. Genomic DNA extracted from each cell subset was distributed evenly over all wells of several immunoSEQ 96-well plates, and each plate served as one replicate. For sorted subsets, approximately 200 ng of genomic DNA, equivalent to roughly 30,000 T cell genomes, went into each replicate PCR. Purified libraries were quantified with a Qubit 3.0 fluorometer, sized on a Bioanalyzer 2100, and re-quantified with the KAPA Library Quantification kit. Each immunoSEQ 96-well plate was sequenced on its own single-read 150-cycle Illumina NextSeq 550 flow cell. The paper's processing steps were these. Because the immunoSEQ output included only junctional sequences and no quality scores, the filtering could not be the same as the filtering used for full-length reads. Sequences were annotated with PyIR, a Python wrapper for IgBLAST v1.9, and V/J genes and CDR3 were assigned using IMGT germline references. Reads were filtered out if the reads had weak V/J assignments (E-value above 1e-6), no CDR3, stop codons, out-of-frame junctions, or ambiguous translated residues. V3J clonotypes were defined as sequences sharing an identical inferred V gene, J gene, and CDR3 amino acid sequence. Percentage overlap between repertoires was calculated by dividing the number of shared unique clonotypes by the size of the smaller repertoire. Three approaches were used to assess repertoire richness: RTK rarefaction, the Chao1 estimator, and Recon v2.1 estimates of unobserved clonotypes. OLGA was used to compute generation probabilities for all TCRbeta clonotypes that the gDNA method yielded from a handful of donors. The table was pulled from immuneACCESS by TCRdb, which kept in-frame rearrangements only. Such tables lose some clones; where checked, under half of the loss comes from unresolved V genes, and the rest has no known cause. Clone size and the V and J calls come from that table; the DNA yielded D and trimming. This sample has more than 2,000,000 clones in its table, and more than 80% of those were observed once. Jointly, the top ten make up around 0.4% of the sample.

Healthy HIV-negative adults with no recently reported acute infections or vaccinations were included as donors. Every donor was a Caucasian adult residing in Nashville, Tennessee, USA. CD4+ T cells were enriched through magnetic negative selection, after which naive cells were positively selected on CD45RA and the remaining negative fraction served as the memory subset. Blood was collected by leukapheresis, and PBMCs were isolated by Ficoll-Histopaque density gradient centrifugation and then cryopreserved in liquid nitrogen vapor phase. Analytical flow cytometry was used to check the purity and quantity of every magnetically sorted T cell population. From each sorted fraction, genomic DNA was isolated and quantified by UV absorbance on a Nanodrop 2000c. What the work shows at the level of the full study, not this receptor alone: Because the study included only a small number of donors, the genetic and exposure-history diversity represented was limited. Sampling was limited to blood, and TCR repertoires in tissue likely differ from TCR repertoires in blood. About 4.5% of naive CD4, 3.5% of naive CD8, approximately 2% of memory CD4, and 0.4% of memory CD8 clonotypes were shared across several donors. Pairwise subsampling led to the expectation that sequencing depth would affect the degree of clonotype sharing among donors. Compared with non-shared clonotypes, the clonotypes found in all four sorted-subset donors had higher generation probabilities. Larger estimated clonotype richness was generally found for naive subsets than for memory subsets. Incomplete sequencing was indicated by rarefaction of sorted-subset datasets, despite the large sequencing depth.

Sequences were obtained from naive CD4+ T cells from PBMCs. The cell subset or site label, as the study defines it: CD45RA+ positively selected. The chain links TRBV9 with TRBJ2-5; the D element might be TRBD1 or TRBD2, as each aligns at 6 bases. The clonotype originates from a man aged 18 to 35 in good health. Some clones in this sample may be carry-over from other donors' samples. The sequence in DNA is TGTGCCAGCAGCGTAGACGGGGGCGAAGAGACCCAGTACTTC. It specifies CASSVDGGEETQYF.